A selection of T cell receptor beta chains follows, all from one sample in a study of blood T cell repertoires in COVID-19. Assay used: immunoSEQ multiplex PCR; TCRdb lists only in-frame clones, some missing. This sample has 150,000 to 200,000 clones, with 70% to 90% found just once. The sample comprised peripheral blood. The source is a woman aged 55 to 70 with COVID-19, enrolled during active disease. Each CDR3 is given with its conserved first and last residue. Each record gives: V gene, clone size, D gene, J gene, CDR3 DNA, CDR3 protein. The D gene is left open where the match is weak. Only part of the rows carry a size: once, few, many, or a class if the clone is expanded.

TRBV6-2/TRBV6-3	NA	TRBD2	TRBJ2-1	TGTGCCAGCAGTTACTCGATTTCTAGCGGAGCCTACAATGAGCAGTTCTTC	CASSYSISSGAYNEQFF
TRBV7-3	NA	TRBD1	TRBJ1-2	TGTGCCAGCAGCTTAAGACCCCAACAGGACAGGGGATACTTTGGCTACACCTTC	CASSLRPQQDRGYFGYTF
TRBV7-2	NA	NA	TRBJ1-1	TGTGCCAGCAGCCTCAATCCAGGGGATTGGGCTGAAGCTTTCTTT	CASSLNPGDWAEAFF
TRBV9	NA	TRBD2	TRBJ2-1	TGTGCCAGCAGCGTAGCCATAACTAGCGGGAGTTTCAATGAGCAGTTCTTC	CASSVAITSGSFNEQFF
TRBV9	NA	TRBD1	TRBJ1-6	TGTGCCAGCAGCGTAGAGGTCAGGGGGGCGGGTTCACCCCTCCACTTT	CASSVEVRGAGSPLHF
TRBV7-2	NA	TRBD1	TRBJ1-5	TGTGCCAGCAGCTTAAAAGGGGGCCCCCGTCAGCCCCAGCATTTT	CASSLKGGPRQPQHF
TRBV14	once	TRBD2	TRBJ2-1	TGTGCCAGCAGATTGACTAGCGGGAGATACAATGAGCAGTTCTTC	CASRLTSGRYNEQFF
TRBV7-2	NA	NA	TRBJ1-2	TGTGCCAGCAGCTTAGAAATACAGGTGCATGGCTACACCTTC	CASSLEIQVHGYTF
TRBV6-5	NA	TRBD1	TRBJ1-2	TGTGCCAGCACACGGACAGGGCGATATGGCTACACCTTC	CASTRTGRYGYTF
TRBV6-5	NA	TRBD2	TRBJ2-7	TGTGCCAGCAGTCGGTTGACTAGCGGGAGATCCGAGCAGTACTTC	CASSRLTSGRSEQYF
TRBV28	once	NA	TRBJ1-1	TGTGCCAGCAGTTTATCCCACGGACCCCGAGGGACTGAAGCTTTCTTT	CASSLSHGPRGTEAFF
TRBV30	NA	TRBD2	TRBJ2-7	TGTGCCTGGACTAGCGGGAGGCGTGGGGGCTACGAGCAGTACTTC	CAWTSGRRGGYEQYF
TRBV6-2/TRBV6-3	once	TRBD1	TRBJ2-2	TGTGCCAGCAGTTCCGGACAGGGGGTAGAAACCGGGGAGCTGTTTTTT	CASSSGQGVETGELFF
TRBV12-3/TRBV12-4	NA	TRBD2	TRBJ2-7	TGTGCCAGCACTACTAGCGGGAGTGCCGAGCAGTACTTC	CASTTSGSAEQYF
TRBV6-5	NA	NA	TRBJ2-7	TGTGCCAGCAGTTACTCGATCGCCTGGCCTTACGAGCAGTACTTC	CASSYSIAWPYEQYF
TRBV3-1/TRBV3-2	NA	TRBD2	TRBJ2-3	TGTGCCAGCAGCTACGGGAGCGGGAGGGGAGATACGCAGTATTTT	CASSYGSGRGDTQYF